These 11 T cell receptor beta chains came from one sample sequenced in a study of T cell responses to AZD1222 COVID-19 vaccine. The table came from immunoSEQ multiplex PCR; TCRdb's copy has only in-frame clones and leaves some out. The table shows roughly 50,000 clones, with around 85% occurring only once. This material consisted of peripheral blood, taken 28 days after the second AZD1222 dose. Receptors were obtained from an adult who received the AZD1222 COVID-19 vaccine.

V usage is TRBV28 and J usage is TRBJ2-2, with 12 bases that match TRBD2. V gave up 5 bases and J gave up 6 bases; unmatched junction bases: 7. The CDR3 length is 16 residues. The germline V gene has CDR1 MDHEN and CDR2 SYDVKM. The chain's CDR3 is CASSTPSGRAPGELFF. CDR3 DNA: TGTGCCAGCAGTACCCCTAGCGGGAGGGCCCCCGGGGAGCTGTTTTTT.

V is TRBV12-5 and J is TRBJ2-7; possible D gene TRBD1, 6 bases. The V gene's germline CDR1 is LGHNT and CDR2 FRNRAP. This CDR3 is 11 amino acids long. Trimming removed 6 bases at V and 4 bases at J, with 7 bases between. The CDR3 spells CASGGQYEQYF. CDR3 DNA sequence: TGTGCTAGTGGCGGACAGTACGAGCAGTACTTC.

The CDR3 spells CATSDTRGPTDTQYF. The CDR3 DNA follows: TGTGCCACCAGTGATACCAGGGGGCCGACAGATACGCAGTATTTT. The V gene is TRBV24-1, the J gene TRBJ2-3; TRBD1 matches at 8 bases. The junction had 4 bases not matched to a gene; V was cut back by 3 bases and J by 3 bases. Germline CDR1 reads KGHDR; CDR2 reads SFDVKD. CDR3 size: 15 residues.

This clone occurred once. The rearrangement joins TRBV27 to TRBJ2-1; tentatively, D is TRBD1 (5 bases). Germline V gives CDR1 MNHEY, CDR2 SMNVEV (reference sequence). The germline V and J ends were trimmed by 3 bases and 6 bases, with 18 bases remaining between them. The CDR3 contains 16 residues. The DNA of the CDR3 is TGTGCCAGCAGTTTGACAGCCCAGGGTCGGTTCAATGAGCAGTTCTTC. Translating it yields CASSLTAQGRFNEQFF.

The DNA of the CDR3 is TGTGCCACCAGCAGACCATCGGGCCGAGGCTACACCTTC. Protein: CATSRPSGRGYTF. This sequence joins TRBV15 and TRBJ1-2; unclear D gene. Germline-derived CDR1 and CDR2 are LNHNV and YYDKDF (reference sequence). The CDR3 has 13 residues. V lost 2 bases, J lost 8 bases, and 12 bases lay in between.

The chain uses TRBV29-1 and TRBJ2-7, with 9 bases that match TRBD2. This CDR3 spans 15 amino acids. Germline V gene sequence: CDR1 SQVTM, CDR2 ANQGSEA. The V and J ends lost 6 bases and 6 bases, in that order; junction bases with no gene match: 15. The CDR3 sequence is CSVAFMVAGEGEQYF. CDR3 in DNA: TGCAGCGTGGCCTTTATGGTAGCGGGAGAGGGCGAGCAGTACTTC.

The V and J genes are TRBV10-1 and TRBJ2-2; D assignment may be TRBD1 or TRBD2 (5 bases each). V dropped 8 bases and J dropped 3 bases, with 10 bases sitting between them. The CDR3 length is 13 residues. CDR1 WNHNN and CDR2 SYGVQD come from the germline V gene (reference sequence). CDR3 protein: CASAPGHTGELFF. CDR3 DNA sequence: TGCGCCAGCGCCCCGGGGCACACCGGGGAGCTGTTTTTT.

This chain uses TRBV30 with TRBJ1-6; the D is unclear. Trimming took 2 bases from V and 10 from J, leaving 12 bases between them. CDR1 is GTSNPN, CDR2 SVGIG, per germline (reference sequence). This CDR3 spans 13 amino acids. The CDR3 DNA reads as TGTGCCTGGAGTCCCTCTAGAGGATCACCCCTCCACTTT. Protein product: CAWSPSRGSPLHF.

V usage is TRBV9 and J usage is TRBJ1-2, with TRBD1 matching 7 bases. Germline V CDR1 and CDR2: SGDLS, YYNGEE. The CDR3 is made up of 12 amino acids. The trim removed 2 bases at V and 7 bases at J, leaving 2 bases unmatched. The CDR3 is CASSVAGGGYTF. CDR3 sequence (DNA): TGTGCCAGCAGCGTCGCAGGGGGTGGCTACACCTTC.

This clone was recorded only once. The chain has TRBV18 and TRBJ2-2; 11 positions agree with TRBD2. CDR3 length: 17 residues. The V segment lost 2 bases and the J segment 2 bases; nucleotides outside the gene matches: 4. Germline assignment: CDR1 KGHSH and CDR2 LQKENI. CDR3 nucleotides: TGTGCCAGCTCACCAAGCCTAGCGGGAGGAAACACCGGGGAGCTGTTTTTT. Translating gives CASSPSLAGGNTGELFF.

The chain couples TRBV28 to TRBJ1-3, with no clear D. Germline lookup yields CDR1 MDHEN and CDR2 SYDVKM. The CDR3 runs to 13 residues. Deletions cut 0 bases from V and 1 base from J, with 1 base between. The CDR3 nucleotides are TGTGCCAGCAGTTTATGGTCTGGAAACACCATATATTTT. Protein product: CASSLWSGNTIYF.